This T cell receptor (beta chain) was recorded in a study of blood T cells in healthy people across ages. Study results and caveats: Diversity of TCR beta per million T cells declined in a roughly linear way with age.

Germline lookup yields CDR1 SGDLS and CDR2 YYNGEE. CDR3 size: 16 residues. V lost 3 bases and J 0 bases, leaving 13 bases between the germline ends. Using a J-beta primer mix together with a sample-barcoded 5' primer, a second PCR was run for about 6 to 12 cycles. TCRdb re-derived calls from the 5' RACE reads in MiXCR, one entry per CDR3 protein. The sample has about 1.6 million distinct CDR3 sequences; around 35% are singletons. On this clonotype itself: Its antigen is as yet unknown.

This chain links TRBV9 with TRBJ2-1, with a possible D match to TRBD2 (6 bases). The receptor comes from a woman between 25 and 40 years old in good health. The sequenced sample consisted of blood. In DNA, the CDR3 is TGTGCCAGCAGCGCCTGGGCGGGGAGCTCCTACAATGAGCAGTTCTTC. Translating gives CASSAWAGSSYNEQFF.